This TCR beta chain appears in the sequencing data of a study of beta chain features in type 1 diabetes (dated by TCRdb to 2016 to 2019). A note on the overall study: Mean age, gender distribution, total cell number and subset yield did not differ between patients and healthy donors. A total of some 100,000,000 sorted cells were examined across all samples, and the number of cells per subset was strongly correlated with RNA yield. Regulatory and stem cell-like memory subsets were obtained from only 8 patients and roughly 8 healthy donors, while naive and central memory subsets were obtained from all 30 or so donors. The study compared TCRB repertoires of sorted circulating CD4+ T cell subsets between recently diagnosed type 1 diabetes patients and matched healthy donors. Study-wide conclusions, independent of this receptor: Type 1 diabetes patients showed a moderate but significant shortening of TCRB CDR3 length in all four CD4+ subsets. At VDJ recombination sites, patients with type 1 diabetes made fewer insertions and deleted more nucleotides, a pattern implying thymic rearrangement abnormalities. Naive, central memory and regulatory TCRB repertoires appeared to be more similar among patients than among healthy donors. Only small numbers of individuals were included in the HLA sub-analyses, which left unresolved whether HLA type had any influence on TCRB rearrangement. PCR may preferentially amplify shorter templates, but because patient and control samples were amplified and corrected together, any resulting skew would affect both groups equally. Sequencing cDNA rather than genomic DNA could over-represent highly expressing activated cells, although activation and CD3 levels did not differ between groups.

Looking up the germline V gene (reference sequence) yields CDR1 MNHNY and CDR2 SVGAGI. The CDR3 holds 15 amino acids from the cysteine to the phenylalanine. Only CDR3 DNA remains: 45 bases, in frame from the first base. Trimming takes 5 bases from V and 2 bases from J, and the germline ends sit 13 bases apart. This clone was counted a few times. Its binding antigen is unknown. No base-level quality is on record; no much larger clone is a single base apart. All of the isolated RNA was reverse transcribed with the High Capacity cDNA Reverse Transcription Kit, so expressed TCRB transcripts were sequenced. Deep immunoSEQ sequencing was applied to naive, central memory and regulatory T cell samples, giving an average of roughly 3.3 million total reads per sample. Sorted cells were lysed in RLT buffer, and RNA was extracted using DNase-treated RNeasy Micro or Mini kits according to cell number. To prevent cross-contamination, each cell subset was processed individually, whereas patient and healthy donor samples were processed jointly. The immunoSEQ multiplex PCR was used to amplify TCRB sequences from cDNA, generating 87-bp fragments that spanned the CDR3 region. Amplicons were sequenced on the Illumina HiSeq platform. As for the original processing: PCR bias was computationally corrected using synthetic template baselines, reads within Hamming distance 2 were collapsed, and singletons that could not be merged were discarded. Reads were aligned against IMGT so that V, D and J genes, CDR3 length and insertions or deletions at six rearrangement sites could be assigned. Clonotype counts were normalized to sorted cell number within each subset before computing true diversity and Gini coefficients with the tcR R package. The overlap coefficient, calculated on TCRB nucleotide sequences, was used to quantify repertoire sharing. As a proxy for the pre-selection repertoire, out-of-frame TCRB sequences from naive cells were analyzed. TCRdb stores this immuneACCESS table with in-frame sequences only. Part of the clones is absent; in the studies checked, under half of the shortfall reflects unresolved V genes, and no reason is known for the rest. That table is the source of V, J and clone size, and D and trimming were worked out from the DNA. This sample holds some 700,000 clones; 13% were observed only once. The ten largest make up 0.02% to 0.025% of the sample.

From each donor, a single peripheral blood sample of roughly 0.11 L on average was drawn into heparinised tubes. A BD FACSAria II was used to sort naive, central memory, regulatory and stem cell-like memory CD4+ T cells with a panel that included CD45RO, CCR7, CD25, CD127, CD95 and CD27. Every sorted population had a purity above 95%. Right away, PBMCs were isolated by Lymphoprep density gradient centrifugation and were stained directly, with no culture step. To minimize batch effects, samples were stained and sorted in pairs, one healthy donor with one patient per experiment. This TCR was recovered from a man between 18 and 29 years old with type 1 diabetes. The sequencing input was naive CD4+ T cells from blood. The label giving this sample's cell subset or site can be read as: true naive CD4+ T cells. This chain is built from TRBV6-6 and TRBJ1-5, with a tentative D gene TRBD1 over 5 matching bases. The DNA sequence is TGTGCCAGCAGTCGCCAGGGTTTCGGCAATCAGCCCCAGCATTTT. The translation is CASSRQGFGNQPQHF.